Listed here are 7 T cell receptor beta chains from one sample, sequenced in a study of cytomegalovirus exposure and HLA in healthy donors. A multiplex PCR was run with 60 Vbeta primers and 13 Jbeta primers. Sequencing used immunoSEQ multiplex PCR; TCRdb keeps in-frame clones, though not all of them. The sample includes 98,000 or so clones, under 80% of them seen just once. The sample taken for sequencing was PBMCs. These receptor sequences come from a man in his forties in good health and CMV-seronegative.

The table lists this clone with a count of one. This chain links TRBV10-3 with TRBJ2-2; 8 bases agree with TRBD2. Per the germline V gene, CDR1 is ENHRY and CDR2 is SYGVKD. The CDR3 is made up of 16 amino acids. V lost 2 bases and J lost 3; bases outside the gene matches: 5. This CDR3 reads CAISEGGLAYTGELFF. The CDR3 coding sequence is TGTGCCATCAGTGAGGGTGGACTAGCTTACACCGGGGAGCTGTTTTTT.

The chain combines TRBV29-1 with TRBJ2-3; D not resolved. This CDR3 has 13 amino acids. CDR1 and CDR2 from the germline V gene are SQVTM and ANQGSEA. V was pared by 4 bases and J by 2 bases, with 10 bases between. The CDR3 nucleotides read TGCAGCGTTGCCAGCGACCACACAGATACGCAGTATTTT. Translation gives CSVASDHTDTQYF.

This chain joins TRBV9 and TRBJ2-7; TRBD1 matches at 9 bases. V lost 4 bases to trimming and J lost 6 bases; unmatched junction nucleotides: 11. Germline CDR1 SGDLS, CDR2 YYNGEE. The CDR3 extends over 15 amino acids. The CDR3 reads CASSHSGTGTGEQYF. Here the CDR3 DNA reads TGTGCCAGCAGCCATTCCGGGACAGGGACGGGCGAGCAGTACTTC.

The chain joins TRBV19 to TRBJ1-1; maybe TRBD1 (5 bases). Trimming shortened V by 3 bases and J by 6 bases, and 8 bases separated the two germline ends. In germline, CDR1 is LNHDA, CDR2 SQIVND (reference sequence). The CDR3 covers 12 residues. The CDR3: CASSMGTAEAFF. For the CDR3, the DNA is TGTGCCAGTAGTATGGGGACTGCTGAAGCTTTCTTT.

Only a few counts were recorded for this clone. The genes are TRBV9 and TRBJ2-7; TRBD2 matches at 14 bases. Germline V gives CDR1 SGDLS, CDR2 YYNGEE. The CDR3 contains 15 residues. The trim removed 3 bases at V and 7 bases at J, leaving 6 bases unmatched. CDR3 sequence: CASSANGLAGGEQYF. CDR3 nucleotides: TGTGCCAGCAGCGCCAATGGACTAGCGGGAGGTGAGCAGTACTTC. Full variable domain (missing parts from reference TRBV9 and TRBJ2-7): DSGVTQTPKHLITATGQRVTLRCSPRSGDLSVYWYQQSLDQGLQFLIQYYNGEERAKGNILERFSAQQFPDLHSELNLSSLELGDSALYFCASSANGLAGGEQYFGPGTRLTVT.

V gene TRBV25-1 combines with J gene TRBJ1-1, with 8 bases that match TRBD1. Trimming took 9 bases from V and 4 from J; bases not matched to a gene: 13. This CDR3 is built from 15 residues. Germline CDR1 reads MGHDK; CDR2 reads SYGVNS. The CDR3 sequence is CARNKGQGVSTEAFF. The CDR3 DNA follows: TGTGCCAGGAATAAAGGACAGGGTGTTTCCACTGAAGCTTTCTTT. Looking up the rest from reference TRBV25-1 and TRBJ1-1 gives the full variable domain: EADIYQTPRYLVIGTGKKITLECSQTMGHDKMYWYQQDPGMELHLIHYSYGVNSTEKGDLSSESTVSRIRTEHFPLTLESARPSHTSQYLCARNKGQGVSTEAFFGQGTRLTVV.

As DNA, the CDR3 is TGTGCCAGCGGAGTTAATAGCAATCAGCCCCAGCATTTT. Encoded protein: CASGVNSNQPQHF. The rearrangement joins TRBV6-5 to TRBJ1-5; D is undetermined. V was cut by 8 bases and J by 0 bases, with 8 bases left in between. The CDR3 spans 13 residues. Germline V gives CDR1 MNHEY, CDR2 SVGAGI.